This T cell receptor beta chain was sequenced in a study of T cells in localized non-small cell lung cancer. Findings and limits, study-wide: Within adjacent lung there appeared a median approximately 59 of the top 100 tumor clones.

On this clone: The antigen remains undetermined.

From germline, CDR1 is SGHRS and CDR2 YFSETQ. Trimming stripped 7 bases from V and 5 bases from J, with 15 bases between. This CDR3 comprises 13 residues. Clones were read by immunoSEQ multiplex PCR, and TCRdb kept only the in-frame ones, dropping some. The sample includes about 57,000 clones, approximately 90% of them seen just once. The sequence came from a man aged 35 to 70 with stage I lung adenocarcinoma. This rearrangement joins TRBV5-1 to TRBJ1-1; a possible D gene is TRBD1 (6 bases). The specimen comprised peripheral blood, sampled before any cancer treatment. CDR3 in DNA: TGCGCCAGCGGACCAGGGGATGGGACTGAAGCTTTCTTT. Amino acid sequence: CASGPGDGTEAFF.